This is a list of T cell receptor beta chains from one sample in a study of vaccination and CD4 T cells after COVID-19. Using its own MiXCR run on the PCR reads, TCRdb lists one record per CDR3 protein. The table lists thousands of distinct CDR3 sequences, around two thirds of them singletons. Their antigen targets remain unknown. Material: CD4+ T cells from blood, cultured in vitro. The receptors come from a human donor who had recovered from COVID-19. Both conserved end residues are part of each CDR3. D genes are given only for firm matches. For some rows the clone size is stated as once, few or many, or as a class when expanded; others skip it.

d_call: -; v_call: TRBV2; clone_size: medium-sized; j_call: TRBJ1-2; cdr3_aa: CASSEESVFYGYTF; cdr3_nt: TGTGCCAGCAGTGAAGAGTCAGTTTTCTATGGCTACACCTTC
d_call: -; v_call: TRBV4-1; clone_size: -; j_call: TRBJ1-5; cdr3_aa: CASSLRTGNLRNQPQHF; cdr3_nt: TGCGCCAGCAGCCTGCGAACAGGGAACCTTAGGAATCAGCCCCAGCATTTT
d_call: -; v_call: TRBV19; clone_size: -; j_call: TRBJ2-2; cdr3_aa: CASSITRATGELFF; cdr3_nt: TGTGCCAGTAGTATAACCAGGGCGACCGGGGAGCTGTTTTTT
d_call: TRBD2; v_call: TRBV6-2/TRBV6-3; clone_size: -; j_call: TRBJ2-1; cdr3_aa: CASSYSAGGPVDEQFF; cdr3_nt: TGTGCCAGCAGTTACTCCGCGGGGGGGCCAGTGGATGAGCAGTTCTTC
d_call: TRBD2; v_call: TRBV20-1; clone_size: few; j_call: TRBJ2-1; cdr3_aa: CSARTSGSEQFF; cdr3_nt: TGCAGTGCGAGGACTAGCGGCTCGGAGCAGTTCTTC
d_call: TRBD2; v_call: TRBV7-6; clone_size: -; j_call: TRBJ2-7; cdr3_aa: CASSVGLAGERGLEQYF; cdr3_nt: TGTGCCAGCAGCGTGGGACTAGCGGGAGAGAGGGGGCTCGAGCAGTACTTC
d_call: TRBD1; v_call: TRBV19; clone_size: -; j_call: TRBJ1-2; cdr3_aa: CASSRLGDRGSYGYTF; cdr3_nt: TGTGCCAGTAGCAGATTGGGGGACAGGGGAAGTTATGGCTACACCTTC
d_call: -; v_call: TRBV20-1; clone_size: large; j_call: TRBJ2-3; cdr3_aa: CSARPPRHPTDTQYF; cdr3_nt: TGCAGTGCTAGGCCCCCCCGCCATCCGACAGATACGCAGTATTTT
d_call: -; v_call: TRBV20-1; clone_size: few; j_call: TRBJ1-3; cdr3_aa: CSASPGVNTIYF; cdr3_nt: TGCAGTGCTAGCCCCGGCGTAAACACCATATATTTT
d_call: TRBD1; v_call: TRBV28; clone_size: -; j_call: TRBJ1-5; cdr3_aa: CASRTGGFRNQPQHF; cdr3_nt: TGTGCCAGCAGGACAGGGGGCTTTCGGAATCAGCCCCAGCATTTT
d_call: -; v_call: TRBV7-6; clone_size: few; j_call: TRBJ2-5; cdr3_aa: CASSGWAETQYF; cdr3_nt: TGTGCCAGCAGCGGGTGGGCGGAGACCCAGTACTTC
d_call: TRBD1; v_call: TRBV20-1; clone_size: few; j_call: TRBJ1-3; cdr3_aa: CSANDRGPGNTIYF; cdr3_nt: TGCAGTGCTAACGACAGGGGACCTGGAAACACCATATATTTT
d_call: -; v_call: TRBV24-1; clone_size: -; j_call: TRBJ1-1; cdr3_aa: CATRGDSSNTEAFF; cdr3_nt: TGTGCCACCAGGGGGGACTCCTCGAACACTGAAGCTTTCTTT
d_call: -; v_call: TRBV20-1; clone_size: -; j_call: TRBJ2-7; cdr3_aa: CSARPYEQYF; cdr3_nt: TGCAGTGCCAGACCGTACGAGCAGTACTTC
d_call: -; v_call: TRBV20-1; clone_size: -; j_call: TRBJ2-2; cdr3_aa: CSARDFRHNTGELFF; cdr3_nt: TGCAGTGCTAGAGACTTTAGACACAACACCGGGGAGCTGTTTTTT
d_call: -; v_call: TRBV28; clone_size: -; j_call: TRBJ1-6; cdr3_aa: CASSLYGPGQLNSPLHF; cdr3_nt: TGTGCCAGCAGTTTATATGGGCCTGGGCAGTTAAATTCACCCCTCCACTTT
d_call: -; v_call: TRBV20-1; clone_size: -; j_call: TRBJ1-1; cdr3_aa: CSASGHNTEAFF; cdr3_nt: TGCAGTGCTTCAGGACACAACACTGAAGCTTTCTTT
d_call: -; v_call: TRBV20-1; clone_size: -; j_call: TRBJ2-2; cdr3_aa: CSAGNTGELFF; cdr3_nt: TGCAGTGCTGGAAACACCGGGGAGCTGTTTTTT
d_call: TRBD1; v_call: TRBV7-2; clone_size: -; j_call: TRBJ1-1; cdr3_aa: CASSRDRVTTEAFF; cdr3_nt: TGTGCCAGCAGCCGGGACAGGGTAACAACTGAAGCTTTCTTT
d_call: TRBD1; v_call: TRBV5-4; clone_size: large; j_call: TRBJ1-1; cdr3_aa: CASSLTGQGANTEAFF; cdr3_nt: TGTGCCAGCAGTTTAACGGGACAGGGAGCGAACACTGAAGCTTTCTTT
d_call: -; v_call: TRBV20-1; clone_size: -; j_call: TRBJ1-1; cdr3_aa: CSASQFEAFF; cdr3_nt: TGCAGTGCTAGCCAATTTGAAGCTTTCTTT
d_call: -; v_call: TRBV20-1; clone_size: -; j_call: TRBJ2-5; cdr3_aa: CSTLRAQGQQETQYF; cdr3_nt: TGCAGCACTCTTAGGGCCCAGGGCCAGCAAGAGACCCAGTACTTC
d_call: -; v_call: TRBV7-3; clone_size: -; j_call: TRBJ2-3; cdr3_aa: CASSSAATGSTDTQYF; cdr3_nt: TGTGCCAGCAGCTCCGCCGCGACCGGTAGCACAGATACGCAGTATTTT
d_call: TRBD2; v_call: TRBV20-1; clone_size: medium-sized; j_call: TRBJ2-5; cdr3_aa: CSASGNQETQYF; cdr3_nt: TGCAGCGCCAGCGGGAACCAAGAGACCCAGTACTTC
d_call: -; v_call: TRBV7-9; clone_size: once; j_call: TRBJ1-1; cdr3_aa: CASSLLDGEAFF; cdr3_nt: TGTGCCAGCAGCTTACTGGACGGTGAAGCTTTCTTT
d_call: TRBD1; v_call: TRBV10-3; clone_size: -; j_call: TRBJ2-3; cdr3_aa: CAISGRDRGTDTQYF; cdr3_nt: TGTGCCATCAGTGGACGGGACAGGGGAACGGATACGCAGTATTTT
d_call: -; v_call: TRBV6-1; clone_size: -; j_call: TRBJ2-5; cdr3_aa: CASRDLAFQETQYF; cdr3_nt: TGTGCCAGCAGGGATCTAGCGTTCCAAGAGACCCAGTACTTC
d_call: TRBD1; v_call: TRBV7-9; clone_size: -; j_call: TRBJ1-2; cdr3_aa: CASSSTDRGRSYGYTF; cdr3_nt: TGTGCCAGCAGCTCCACAGACAGGGGGCGTAGCTATGGCTACACCTTC